The source of this T cell receptor beta chain is a study of Graves' ophthalmopathy and Graves' hyperthyroidism. In its sample, this clonotype was seen many times. The CDR3 has 13 amino acids. Looked up from germline, CDR1 is LGHDT and CDR2 is YNNKEL (reference sequence). The V end was cut by 3 bases, the J end by 4 bases, with 9 bases between. Investigators amplified TCR beta CDR3 regions from RNA transcripts. RT-PCR in the first round used HTBI primers; a second-round multiplex PCR followed. TCRdb passed the multiplex PCR reads through MiXCR, listing each CDR3 protein once. The sample lists roughly 350,000 distinct CDR3 sequences; about a sixth were seen once. The authors used Ficoll-Paque density gradient centrifugation to separate PBMCs. The input was more than 8 ml of fresh peripheral blood.

The V gene is TRBV3-1, the J gene TRBJ1-2; D remains unclear. The sample was peripheral blood. The receptor's source is an adult woman with stable Graves' hyperthyroidism. In nucleotides, the CDR3 is TGTGCCAGCAGCCACGAGACGGGCTATGGCTACACCTTC. It yields the protein CASSHETGYGYTF.